This T cell receptor beta chain is from a study of shared clonotypes between healthy human individuals. At the level of the study: Contributing individuals were two females and a few males aged 18 to 49.

Clones were read by immunoSEQ multiplex PCR, and TCRdb kept only the in-frame ones, dropping some. The repertoire holds roughly 220,000 clones, over 60% seen once, with approximately 10% in the top ten. Germline-derived CDR1 and CDR2 are SNHLY and FYNNEI. V was cut by 5 bases and J by 1 base, with 11 bases left in between. This CDR3 has 14 amino acids. Study results and limitations: Naive subsets tended to show greater estimated richness than memory subsets.

Points on this clone: What it binds is unknown.

The chain joins TRBV2 to TRBJ2-5, with no clear D. This clonotype was sampled from a man aged 25 to 45 in good health. Input material: memory CD4+ T cells sorted from blood. The subset is: CD45RA-negative fraction. CDR3 bases: TGTGCCAGCAGTTTTTCAGGCTTCCAAGAGACCCAGTACTTC. Amino acids: CASSFSGFQETQYF. Based on the CDR3 plus reference TRBV2 and TRBJ2-5, the full variable domain is EPEVTQTPSHQVTQMGQEVILRCVPISNHLYFYWYRQILGQKVEFLVSFYNNEISEKSEIFDDQFSVERPDGSNFTLKIRSTKLEDSAMYFCASSFSGFQETQYFGPGTRLLVL.